These 10 T cell receptor beta chains were sequenced from one sample in a study of response to subunit inactivated influenza vaccine. TCRdb processed the RT-PCR reads anew with MiXCR; each CDR3 protein has one entry. In the table there are roughly 700,000 distinct CDR3 sequences, around 13% of which are singletons. Sequences were derived from PBMCs from blood, sampled 14 to 15 days before vaccination. All receptors come from a man in his forties or fifties who received an inactivated influenza vaccine.

The chain links TRBV28 to TRBJ2-3; 8 bases match TRBD2. In germline, CDR1 is MDHEN, CDR2 SYDVKM. V lost 6 bases and J lost 4; bases outside the gene matches: 12. The CDR3 runs 16 residues. The CDR3 protein is CASRPTAGLGPDTQYF. DNA for the CDR3: TGTGCCAGCAGACCCACCGCGGGACTAGGACCAGATACGCAGTATTTT.

There are many counts of this clonotype. The chain employs TRBV6-1 and TRBJ2-1; TRBD1 matches at 9 bases. The CDR3 has 16 amino acids. CDR1 and CDR2 (germline): MNHNS, SASEGT. V dropped 6 bases and J dropped 2; count of bases not matched to a gene: 8. CDR3 amino acids: CASRTSTGGTYNEQFF. CDR3 nucleotide sequence: TGTGCCAGCAGGACTTCTACAGGGGGCACCTACAATGAGCAGTTCTTC.

This clonotype was observed a handful of times. The chain carries TRBV27 and TRBJ2-2; 9 bases are shared with TRBD2. The CDR3 length is 15 residues. Germline loops: CDR1 MNHEY, CDR2 SMNVEV (reference sequence). J was trimmed by 3 bases and V by 3 bases; bases with no gene match: 2. The CDR3, as DNA: TGTGCCAGCAGTTTCCTAGCGGGGCACACCGGGGAGCTGTTTTTT. This translates into CASSFLAGHTGELFF.

This clonotype was observed many times. V gene TRBV20-1 combines with J gene TRBJ1-2; D is unresolved. The V end lost 6 bases, the J end lost 4 bases, and 18 bases lay between the germline ends. Germline V lookup: CDR1 DFQATT, CDR2 SNEGSKA (reference sequence). The CDR3 runs to 14 residues. The CDR3 here is CSADGSRVGYGYTF. The CDR3 DNA reads TGCAGTGCGGATGGGTCGCGGGTGGGCTATGGCTACACCTTC.

The rearrangement joins TRBV28 to TRBJ1-6; 7 positions match TRBD1. The germline CDR1 and CDR2 sequences are MDHEN and SYDVKM. The CDR3 extends over 15 amino acids. The V segment lost 5 bases and the J segment 7 bases; nucleotides outside the gene matches: 8. CDR3 sequence (DNA): TGTGCCAGCAGTCAGCGACAGGGAGTAAATTCACCCCTCCACTTT. Its translation is CASSQRQGVNSPLHF.

This clonotype was detected a few times. The final CDR3 position lacks the conserved phenylalanine or tryptophan, pointing to a likely read error. The chain has TRBV25-1 and TRBJ2-1; maybe TRBD2 (5 bases). V was shortened by 5 bases and J by 8 bases, with 22 bases between the two germline ends. The germline V gene has CDR1 MGHDK and CDR2 SYGVNS. The CDR3 totals 16 residues. The CDR3 DNA follows: TGTGCCAGCAGTCAGGATCGGGGTCGTACACTCGATGAGCAGTTCTCC. It specifies CASSQDRGRTLDEQFS.

The chain is built from TRBV5-5 and TRBJ2-1; 9 nucleotides align to TRBD1. The V gene's germline CDR1 is SGHKS and CDR2 YYEKEE (reference sequence). CDR3 size: 15 residues. The ends lost 4 bases at V and 7 bases at J; junction bases unmatched: 9. CDR3 DNA: TGTGCCAGCAGCCCGAGGGGACAGGGTTCAAATGAGCAGTTCTTC. It codes for CASSPRGQGSNEQFF.

This clonotype was recorded a few times. This rearrangement joins TRBV30 to TRBJ1-6; D remains ambiguous. Trimming cost V 2 bases and J 9 bases, with 8 bases left between them. The CDR3 runs 12 residues. Germline CDR1 GTSNPN, CDR2 SVGIG (reference sequence). This chain's CDR3 is CAWSRDLSPLHF. CDR3 bases: TGTGCCTGGAGTCGGGATCTTTCACCCCTCCACTTT.

This clonotype has a handful of counts. The chain joins TRBV15 to TRBJ1-6; 10 bases are a match to TRBD1. V lost 9 bases and J lost 10; bases outside the gene matches: 9. CDR3 length: 14 amino acids. Germline V CDR1 and CDR2: LNHNV, YYDKDF (reference sequence). The CDR3 is CATNRDRGPSPLHF. The CDR3 DNA sequence: TGTGCCACAAACCGGGACAGGGGACCCTCACCCCTCCACTTT.

This clonotype appeared many times. The V and J genes are TRBV7-2 and TRBJ2-3; 10 nucleotides agree with TRBD2. Germline V gene sequence: CDR1 SGHTA, CDR2 FQGNSA. V dropped 6 bases and J dropped 5; count of bases not matched to a gene: 5. There are 14 residues in the CDR3. The CDR3 spells CASRRSGREDTQYF. The CDR3, as DNA: TGTGCCAGCAGACGCAGCGGGAGGGAAGATACGCAGTATTTT.